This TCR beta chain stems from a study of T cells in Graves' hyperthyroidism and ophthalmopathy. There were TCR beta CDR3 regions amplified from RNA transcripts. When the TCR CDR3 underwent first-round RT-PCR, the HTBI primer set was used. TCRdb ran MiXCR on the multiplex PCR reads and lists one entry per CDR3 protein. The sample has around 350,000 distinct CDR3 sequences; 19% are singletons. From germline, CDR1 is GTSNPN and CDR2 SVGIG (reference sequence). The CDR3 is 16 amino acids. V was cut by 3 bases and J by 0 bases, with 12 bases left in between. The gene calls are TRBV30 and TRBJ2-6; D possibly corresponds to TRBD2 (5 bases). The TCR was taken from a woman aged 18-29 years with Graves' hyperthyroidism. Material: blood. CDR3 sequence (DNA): TGTGCCTGGAGGCCGGACTGGGACTCTGGGGCCAACGTCCTGACTTTC. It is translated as CAWRPDWDSGANVLTF.